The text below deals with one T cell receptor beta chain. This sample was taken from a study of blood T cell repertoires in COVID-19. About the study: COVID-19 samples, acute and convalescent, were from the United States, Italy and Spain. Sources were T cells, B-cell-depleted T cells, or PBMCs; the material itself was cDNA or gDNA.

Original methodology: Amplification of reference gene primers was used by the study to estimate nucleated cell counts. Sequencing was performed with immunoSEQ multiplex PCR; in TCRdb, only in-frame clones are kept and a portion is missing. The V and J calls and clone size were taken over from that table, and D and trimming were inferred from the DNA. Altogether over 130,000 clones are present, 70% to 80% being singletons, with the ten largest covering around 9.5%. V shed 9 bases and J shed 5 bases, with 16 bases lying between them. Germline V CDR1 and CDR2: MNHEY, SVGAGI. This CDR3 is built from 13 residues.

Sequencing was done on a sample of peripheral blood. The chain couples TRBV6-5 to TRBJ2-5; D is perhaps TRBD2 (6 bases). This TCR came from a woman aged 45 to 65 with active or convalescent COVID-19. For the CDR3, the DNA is TGTGCCAGTCGCGCGAGTCGGGGGGAGACCCAGTACTTC. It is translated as CASRASRGETQYF.